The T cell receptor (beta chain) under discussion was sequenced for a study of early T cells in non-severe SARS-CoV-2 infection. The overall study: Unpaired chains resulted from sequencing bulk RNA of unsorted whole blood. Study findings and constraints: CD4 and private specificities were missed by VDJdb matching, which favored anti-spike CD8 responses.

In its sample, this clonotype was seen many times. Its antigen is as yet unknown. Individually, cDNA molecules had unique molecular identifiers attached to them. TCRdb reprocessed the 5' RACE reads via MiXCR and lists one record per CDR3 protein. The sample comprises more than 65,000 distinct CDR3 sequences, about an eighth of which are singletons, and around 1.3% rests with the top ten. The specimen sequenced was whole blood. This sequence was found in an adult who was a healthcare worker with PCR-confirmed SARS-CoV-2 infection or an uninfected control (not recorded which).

The CDR3 spells CASSPTRVLNEQFF. In DNA form, the CDR3 reads TGTGCCAGCAGCCCGACTCGGGTACTAAATGAGCAGTTCTTC. The V call is TRBV3-1, the J call TRBJ2-1, with unresolved D. The V and J ends lost 4 bases and 7 bases respectively, with 14 bases between them. Looked up from germline, CDR1 is LGHDT and CDR2 is YNNKEL (reference sequence). CDR3 length equals 14 residues.